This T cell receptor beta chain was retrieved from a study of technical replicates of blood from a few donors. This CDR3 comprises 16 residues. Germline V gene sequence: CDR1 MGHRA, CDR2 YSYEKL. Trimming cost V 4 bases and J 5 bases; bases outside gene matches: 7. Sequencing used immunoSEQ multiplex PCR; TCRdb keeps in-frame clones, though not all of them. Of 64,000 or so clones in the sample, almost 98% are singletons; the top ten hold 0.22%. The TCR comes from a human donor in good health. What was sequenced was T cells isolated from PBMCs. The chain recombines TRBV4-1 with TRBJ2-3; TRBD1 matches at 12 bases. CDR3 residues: CASSPPGTGGQDTQYF. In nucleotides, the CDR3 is TGCGCCAGCAGCCCTCCCGGGACAGGGGGCCAAGATACGCAGTATTTT.